A selection of T cell receptor beta chains follows, all from one sample in a study of patients and donors after allogeneic stem cell transplantation. TCRdb redid the calling of the RT-PCR reads with MiXCR, one entry per CDR3 protein. The sample includes hundreds of thousands of distinct CDR3 sequences, roughly 17% of them seen just once. The sample taken for sequencing was blood, either unsorted or a sorted T cell fraction (not recorded which). These receptors were collected from a human donor who was either an allogeneic HSCT recipient or a stem cell or donor lymphocyte infusion donor (not recorded which). It is not recorded whose cells these are; they may come from a transplant donor. CDR3s include the opening cysteine and the closing phenylalanine or tryptophan. Fields, in order: D gene, V gene, clone size, J gene, CDR3 length, CDR3 protein, CDR3 DNA. The D gene is left open where the match is weak. Some rows have no size entry. The others give once, few or many, or a class for an expanded clone.

d_gene: TRBD2; v_gene: TRBV11-2; abundance: .; j_gene: TRBJ2-1; len: 18; CDR3aa: CASSFALLAALSRNEQFF; CDR3nt: TGTGCCAGCAGCTTTGCCCTCCTAGCGGCTTTGAGTAGGAATGAGCAGTTCTTC
d_gene: .; v_gene: TRBV4-1; abundance: .; j_gene: TRBJ2-2; len: 22; CDR3aa: CASSQEGPFGAVRAGNTGELFF; CDR3nt: TGCGCCAGCAGCCAAGAGGGTCCCTTTGGGGCAGTGAGGGCAGGTAACACCGGGGAGCTGTTTTTT
d_gene: TRBD2; v_gene: TRBV28; abundance: .; j_gene: TRBJ2-7; len: 14; CDR3aa: CASWTSGRSYEQYF; CDR3nt: TGTGCCAGTTGGACTAGCGGGAGGTCCTACGAGCAGTACTTC
d_gene: .; v_gene: TRBV7-2; abundance: .; j_gene: TRBJ1-2; len: 12; CDR3aa: CASSPTGRGYTF; CDR3nt: TGTGCCAGCAGCCCTACAGGGCGGGGCTACACCTTC
d_gene: TRBD1; v_gene: TRBV7-2; abundance: .; j_gene: TRBJ2-3; len: 17; CDR3aa: CASSLGPGRGQSDTQYF; CDR3nt: TGTGCCAGCAGCTTAGGGCCAGGCAGGGGGCAATCAGATACGCAGTATTTT
d_gene: TRBD2; v_gene: TRBV20-1; abundance: .; j_gene: TRBJ2-3; len: 16; CDR3aa: CSAAKKRAGPGSTQYF; CDR3nt: TGCAGTGCTGCGAAAAAACGAGCGGGGCCTGGTAGTACGCAGTATTTT
d_gene: TRBD2; v_gene: TRBV2; abundance: few; j_gene: TRBJ2-7; len: 12; CDR3aa: CASTPTSGGQYF; CDR3nt: TGTGCCAGCACCCCCACTAGCGGGGGGCAGTACTTC
d_gene: .; v_gene: TRBV7-9; abundance: .; j_gene: TRBJ1-6; len: 15; CDR3aa: CASANTGGWDSPLHF; CDR3nt: TGTGCCAGCGCTAACACGGGGGGGTGGGATTCACCCCTCCACTTT
d_gene: .; v_gene: TRBV24-1; abundance: many; j_gene: TRBJ2-3; len: 12; CDR3aa: CATGASTDTQYF; CDR3nt: TGTGCCACCGGGGCTTCCACAGATACGCAGTATTTT
d_gene: .; v_gene: TRBV25-1; abundance: .; j_gene: TRBJ2-7; len: 12; CDR3aa: CASSEGWGVQYF; CDR3nt: TGTGCCAGCAGTGAAGGTTGGGGTGTGCAGTACTTC
d_gene: .; v_gene: TRBV5-1; abundance: .; j_gene: TRBJ1-1; len: 15; CDR3aa: CASSPSRGRETEAFF; CDR3nt: TGCGCCAGCAGCCCTTCTCGCGGGAGGGAGACTGAAGCTTTCTTT
d_gene: .; v_gene: TRBV6-5; abundance: few; j_gene: TRBJ1-1; len: 12; CDR3aa: CASSRTRTEAFF; CDR3nt: TGTGCCAGCAGCCGGACGAGGACTGAAGCTTTCTTT
d_gene: .; v_gene: TRBV7-8; abundance: .; j_gene: TRBJ2-3; len: 15; CDR3aa: CASSLARGVQGTQYF; CDR3nt: TGTGCCAGCAGCTTAGCGAGGGGGGTTCAGGGTACGCAGTATTTT
d_gene: .; v_gene: TRBV4-1; abundance: many; j_gene: TRBJ2-7; len: 14; CDR3aa: CASSQEIDRREQYF; CDR3nt: TGCGCCAGCAGCCAAGAGATCGACAGGCGCGAGCAGTACTTC
d_gene: .; v_gene: TRBV12-3/TRBV12-4; abundance: .; j_gene: TRBJ2-3; len: 12; CDR3aa: CASSTLGDTQYF; CDR3nt: TGTGCCAGCAGTACACTGGGGGATACGCAGTATTTT
d_gene: .; v_gene: TRBV11-2; abundance: few; j_gene: TRBJ2-7; len: 12; CDR3aa: CASSLGYTSTYF; CDR3nt: TGTGCCAGCAGCTTGGGCTATACGAGCACGTACTTC
d_gene: .; v_gene: TRBV7-2; abundance: .; j_gene: TRBJ2-1; len: 15; CDR3aa: CASIPSGLQINEQFF; CDR3nt: TGTGCCAGCATCCCAAGCGGGCTCCAAATCAATGAGCAGTTCTTC
d_gene: .; v_gene: TRBV12-3/TRBV12-4; abundance: few; j_gene: TRBJ2-6; len: 16; CDR3aa: CASSFEGHSGANVLTF; CDR3nt: TGTGCCAGCAGTTTCGAGGGCCACTCTGGGGCCAACGTCCTGACTTTC
d_gene: .; v_gene: TRBV5-1; abundance: few; j_gene: TRBJ2-2; len: 16; CDR3aa: CASSLSSGAPTGELFF; CDR3nt: TGCGCCAGCAGCTTGAGCTCAGGAGCACCGACCGGGGAGCTGTTTTTT
d_gene: .; v_gene: TRBV13; abundance: .; j_gene: TRBJ1-3; len: 13; CDR3aa: CASSLAAGNTIYF; CDR3nt: TGTGCCAGCAGCTTAGCTGCTGGAAACACCATATATTTT
d_gene: .; v_gene: TRBV7-3; abundance: few; j_gene: TRBJ2-5; len: 13; CDR3aa: CASSLYGGETQYF; CDR3nt: TGTGCCAGCAGCTTATACGGCGGGGAGACCCAGTACTTC
d_gene: .; v_gene: TRBV18; abundance: .; j_gene: TRBJ2-7; len: 15; CDR3aa: CASSPSPQGGYEQYF; CDR3nt: TGTGCCAGCTCACCAAGTCCACAGGGAGGCTACGAGCAGTACTTC
d_gene: .; v_gene: TRBV5-1; abundance: .; j_gene: TRBJ2-7; len: 14; CDR3aa: CASSSRGDLYEQYF; CDR3nt: TGCGCCAGCAGCTCTAGGGGGGACCTTTACGAGCAGTACTTC
d_gene: .; v_gene: TRBV27; abundance: .; j_gene: TRBJ2-7; len: 14; CDR3aa: CASSLVSTSYEQYF; CDR3nt: TGTGCCAGCAGTCTGGTGAGCACTTCCTACGAGCAGTACTTC
d_gene: TRBD2; v_gene: TRBV6-2/TRBV6-3; abundance: few; j_gene: TRBJ2-7; len: 18; CDR3aa: CASSYRLAASLSSYEQYF; CDR3nt: TGTGCCAGCAGTTATCGACTAGCGGCCTCCCTGAGCTCCTACGAGCAGTACTTC
d_gene: .; v_gene: TRBV5-1; abundance: .; j_gene: TRBJ2-1; len: 17; CDR3aa: CASSLSVLLGSSNEQFF; CDR3nt: TGCGCCAGCAGCTTGTCGGTGCTGTTGGGTTCCTCCAATGAGCAGTTCTTC
d_gene: .; v_gene: TRBV4-3; abundance: .; j_gene: TRBJ1-4; len: 16; CDR3aa: CASSQDPRQGGEKLFF; CDR3nt: TGCGCCAGCAGCCAAGATCCCAGGCAGGGAGGGGAAAAACTGTTTTTT
d_gene: .; v_gene: TRBV15; abundance: .; j_gene: TRBJ2-1; len: 14; CDR3aa: CATSNAGRGNEQFF; CDR3nt: TGTGCCACCAGCAACGCAGGGAGAGGGAATGAGCAGTTCTTC
d_gene: .; v_gene: TRBV20-1; abundance: .; j_gene: TRBJ2-4; len: 12; CDR3aa: CSASRVPGIQYF; CDR3nt: TGCAGTGCTAGCCGGGTCCCTGGCATTCAGTACTTC
d_gene: TRBD1; v_gene: TRBV4-2; abundance: many; j_gene: TRBJ1-2; len: 16; CDR3aa: CASSQDGTVSNYGYTF; CDR3nt: TGTGCCAGCAGCCAAGACGGGACAGTCTCCAACTATGGCTACACCTTC
d_gene: .; v_gene: TRBV5-1; abundance: .; j_gene: TRBJ1-6; len: 17; CDR3aa: CASSLEDSAFSNSPLHF; CDR3nt: TGCGCCAGCAGCTTAGAGGACAGTGCATTCTCCAATTCACCCCTCCACTTT
d_gene: TRBD1; v_gene: TRBV4-2; abundance: few; j_gene: TRBJ2-7; len: 16; CDR3aa: CASSRRTTGVSYEQYF; CDR3nt: TGTGCCAGCAGCCGACGGACGACAGGGGTTTCCTACGAGCAGTACTTC
d_gene: TRBD2; v_gene: TRBV27; abundance: .; j_gene: TRBJ2-5; len: 14; CDR3aa: CASKVSGAGGAQYF; CDR3nt: TGTGCCAGCAAGGTCTCGGGAGCGGGAGGGGCCCAGTACTTC
d_gene: TRBD2; v_gene: TRBV5-1; abundance: .; j_gene: TRBJ2-7; len: 16; CDR3aa: CASSLGTSGRGDEQYF; CDR3nt: TGCGCCAGCAGCTTAGGGACTAGCGGGAGAGGCGACGAGCAGTACTTC
d_gene: .; v_gene: TRBV24-1; abundance: few; j_gene: TRBJ1-5; len: 15; CDR3aa: CATSDSLTGNQPQHF; CDR3nt: TGTGCCACCAGTGATTCCCTGACAGGCAATCAGCCCCAGCATTTT
d_gene: .; v_gene: TRBV5-1; abundance: .; j_gene: TRBJ1-1; len: 14; CDR3aa: CASSLGAGSVEAFF; CDR3nt: TGCGCCAGCAGCTTGGGGGCAGGGAGCGTTGAAGCTTTCTTT
d_gene: .; v_gene: TRBV19; abundance: few; j_gene: TRBJ2-1; len: 14; CDR3aa: CASTAGSSYNEQFF; CDR3nt: TGTGCCAGTACCGCCGGGAGCTCCTACAATGAGCAGTTCTTC
d_gene: .; v_gene: TRBV6-5; abundance: .; j_gene: TRBJ2-6; len: 16; CDR3aa: CASSYSRGSGANVLTF; CDR3nt: TGTGCCAGCAGTTACTCCAGGGGTTCTGGGGCCAACGTCCTGACTTTC
d_gene: TRBD2; v_gene: TRBV20-1; abundance: .; j_gene: TRBJ2-3; len: 17; CDR3aa: CSAGKLAGGPSTDTQYF; CDR3nt: TGCAGTGCTGGCAAGCTAGCGGGGGGACCTAGCACAGATACGCAGTATTTT
d_gene: .; v_gene: TRBV10-3; abundance: few; j_gene: TRBJ2-3; len: 13; CDR3aa: CAISPGLTDTQYF; CDR3nt: TGTGCCATCAGCCCGGGACTCACAGATACGCAGTATTTT
d_gene: .; v_gene: TRBV10-3; abundance: .; j_gene: TRBJ2-7; len: 17; CDR3aa: CAISESEVGVISYEQYF; CDR3nt: TGTGCCATCAGTGAGTCCGAAGTAGGGGTTATCTCCTACGAGCAGTACTTC
d_gene: .; v_gene: TRBV20-1; abundance: few; j_gene: TRBJ1-3; len: 13; CDR3aa: CSAGWDGGNTIYF; CDR3nt: TGCAGTGCTGGATGGGACGGCGGAAACACCATATATTTT